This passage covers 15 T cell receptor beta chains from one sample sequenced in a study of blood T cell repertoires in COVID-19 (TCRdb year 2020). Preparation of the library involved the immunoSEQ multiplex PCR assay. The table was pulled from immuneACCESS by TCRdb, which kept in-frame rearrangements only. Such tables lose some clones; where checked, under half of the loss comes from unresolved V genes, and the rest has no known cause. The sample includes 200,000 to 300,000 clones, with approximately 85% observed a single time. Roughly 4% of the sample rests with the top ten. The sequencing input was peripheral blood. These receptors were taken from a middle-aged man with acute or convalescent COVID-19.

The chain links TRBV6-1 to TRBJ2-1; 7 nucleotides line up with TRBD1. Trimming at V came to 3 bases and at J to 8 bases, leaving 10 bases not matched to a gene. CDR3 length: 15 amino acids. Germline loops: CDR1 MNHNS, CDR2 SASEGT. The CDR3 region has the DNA TGTGCCAGCAGTGACCTTAGCAGGACAGGCTATGAGCAGTTCTTC. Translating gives CASSDLSRTGYEQFF.

In DNA form, the CDR3 reads TGTGCCAGCAGCAAAGGACAGGGTTCTTACGAAAAACTGTTTTTT. This gives the protein CASSKGQGSYEKLFF. The rearrangement links TRBV6-5 to TRBJ1-4; 8 nucleotides match TRBD1. Germline V lookup: CDR1 MNHEY, CDR2 SVGAGI. After removal of 6 bases from V and 8 bases from J, the junction contained 11 bases not matched to a gene. This CDR3 contains 15 residues.

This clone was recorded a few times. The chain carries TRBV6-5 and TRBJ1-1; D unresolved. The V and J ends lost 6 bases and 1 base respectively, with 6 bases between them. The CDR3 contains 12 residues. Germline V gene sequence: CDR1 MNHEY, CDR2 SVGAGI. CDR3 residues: CASRWRNTEAFF. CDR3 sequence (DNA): TGTGCCAGCAGATGGAGGAACACTGAAGCTTTCTTT.

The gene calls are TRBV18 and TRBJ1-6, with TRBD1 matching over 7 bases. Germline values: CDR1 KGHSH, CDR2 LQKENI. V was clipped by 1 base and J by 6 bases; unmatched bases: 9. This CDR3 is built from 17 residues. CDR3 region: CASSPRDRIQSNSPLHF. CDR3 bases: TGTGCCAGCTCACCACGGGACAGAATACAATCTAATTCACCCCTCCACTTT.

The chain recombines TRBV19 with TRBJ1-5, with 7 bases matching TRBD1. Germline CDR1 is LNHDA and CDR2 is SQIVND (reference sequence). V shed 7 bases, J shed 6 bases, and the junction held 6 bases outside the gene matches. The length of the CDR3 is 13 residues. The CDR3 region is CASKETGTQPQHF. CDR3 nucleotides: TGTGCCAGTAAGGAGACAGGGACTCAGCCCCAGCATTTT. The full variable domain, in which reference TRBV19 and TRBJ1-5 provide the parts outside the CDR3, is DGGITQSPKYLFRKEGQNVTLSCEQNLNHDAMYWYRQDPGQGLRLIYYSQIVNDFQKGDIAEGYSVSREKKESFPLTVTSAQKNPTAFYLCASKETGTQPQHFGDGTRLSIL.

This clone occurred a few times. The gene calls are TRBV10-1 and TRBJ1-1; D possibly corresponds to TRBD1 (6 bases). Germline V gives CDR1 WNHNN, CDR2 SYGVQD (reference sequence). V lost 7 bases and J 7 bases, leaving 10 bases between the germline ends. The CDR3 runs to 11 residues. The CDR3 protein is CASKQGGEAFF. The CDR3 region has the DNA TGCGCCAGCAAACAGGGTGGTGAAGCTTTCTTT.

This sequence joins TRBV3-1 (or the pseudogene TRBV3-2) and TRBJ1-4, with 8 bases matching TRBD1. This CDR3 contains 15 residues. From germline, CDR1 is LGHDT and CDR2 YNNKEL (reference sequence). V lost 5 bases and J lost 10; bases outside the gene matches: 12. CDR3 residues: CASSGELQGAGKLFF. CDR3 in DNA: TGTGCCAGCAGCGGCGAGCTGCAGGGGGCGGGAAAACTGTTTTTT.

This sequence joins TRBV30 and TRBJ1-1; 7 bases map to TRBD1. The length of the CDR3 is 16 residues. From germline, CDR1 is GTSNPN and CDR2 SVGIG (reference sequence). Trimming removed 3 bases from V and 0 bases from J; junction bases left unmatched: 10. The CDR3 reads CAWRPPRTGMNTEAFF. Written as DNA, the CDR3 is TGTGCCTGGAGGCCCCCCAGGACAGGCATGAACACTGAAGCTTTCTTT.

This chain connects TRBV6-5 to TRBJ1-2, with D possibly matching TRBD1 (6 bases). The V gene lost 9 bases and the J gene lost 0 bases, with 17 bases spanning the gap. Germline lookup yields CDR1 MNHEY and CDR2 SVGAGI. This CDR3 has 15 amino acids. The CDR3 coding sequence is TGTGCCAGTTATGGGACAAATCCAGCTAACTATGGCTACACCTTC. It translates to CASYGTNPANYGYTF.

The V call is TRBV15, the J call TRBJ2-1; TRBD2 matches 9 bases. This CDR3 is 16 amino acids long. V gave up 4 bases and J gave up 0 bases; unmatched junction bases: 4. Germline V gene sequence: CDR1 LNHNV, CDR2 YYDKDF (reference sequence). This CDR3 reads CATSTASGISYNEQFF. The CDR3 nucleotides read TGTGCCACCAGCACCGCTAGCGGGATCTCCTACAATGAGCAGTTCTTC.

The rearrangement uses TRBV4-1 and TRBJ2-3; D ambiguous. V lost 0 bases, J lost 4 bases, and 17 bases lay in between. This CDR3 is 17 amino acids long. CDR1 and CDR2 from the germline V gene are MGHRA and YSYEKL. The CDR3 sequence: CASSQDHYLTGPDTQYF. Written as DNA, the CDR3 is TGCGCCAGCAGCCAAGACCACTATCTCACTGGTCCAGATACGCAGTATTTT.

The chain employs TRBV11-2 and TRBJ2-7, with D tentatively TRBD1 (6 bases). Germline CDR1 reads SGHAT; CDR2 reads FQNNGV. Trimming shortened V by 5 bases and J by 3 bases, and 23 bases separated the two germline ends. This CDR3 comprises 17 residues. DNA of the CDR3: TGTGCCAGCAGCCCGGGTGGGGGCACTCGTGCCCTCTACGAGCAGTACTTC. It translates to CASSPGGGTRALYEQYF.

The CDR3 nucleotides read TGTGCCAGCTCTCACACCGGGACAGGGGGAAACACCATATATTTT. This codes for CASSHTGTGGNTIYF. V and J are TRBV18 and TRBJ1-3; 9 bases agree with TRBD1. V trimming: 6 bases; J trimming: 4 bases; junction bases outside the gene matches: 7. The CDR3 loop spans 15 amino acids. Germline V lookup: CDR1 KGHSH, CDR2 LQKENI.

This chain's CDR3 is CASSLTGGPNTEAFF. The CDR3 nucleotides are TGTGCCAGCAGCTTAACAGGGGGCCCGAACACTGAAGCTTTCTTT. The rearrangement links TRBV7-3 to TRBJ1-1, with 7 bases fitting TRBD1. Trimming cost V 0 bases and J 1 base; bases outside gene matches: 2. This CDR3 has 15 amino acids. The V gene's germline CDR1 is SGHTA and CDR2 FQGTGA. The full variable domain, with the rest looked up from reference TRBV7-3 and TRBJ1-1, is GAGVSQTPSNKVTEKGKYVELRCDPISGHTALYWYRQSLGQGPEFLIYFQGTGAADDSGLPNDRFFAVRPEGSVSTLKIQRTERGDSAVYLCASSLTGGPNTEAFFGQGTRLTVV.

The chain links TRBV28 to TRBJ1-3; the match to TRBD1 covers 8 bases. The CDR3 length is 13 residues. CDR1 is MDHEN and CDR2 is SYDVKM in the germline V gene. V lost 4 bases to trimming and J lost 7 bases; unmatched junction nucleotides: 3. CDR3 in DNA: TGTGCCAGCAGTTCACAGGGGGGTAACACCATATATTTT. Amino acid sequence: CASSSQGGNTIYF.